The 23 T cell receptor beta chains below were found in one sample sequenced in a study of T cells in Graves' hyperthyroidism and ophthalmopathy. Researchers amplified the TCR beta CDR3 regions from RNA transcripts. During a first-round RT-PCR of the TCR CDR3, the HTBI primer set was used. One entry per CDR3 protein results from TCRdb running MiXCR on the multiplex PCR reads. The sample consists of hundreds of thousands of distinct CDR3 sequences, approximately 16% of them appearing once. The sequenced sample was blood. Every receptor here comes from a woman younger than 35 with Graves' hyperthyroidism.

This clonotype occurred a few times. The CDR3 is CASSLGTIQETQYF. In DNA, the CDR3 is TGTGCCAGCAGCTTAGGAACGATCCAAGAGACCCAGTACTTC. V gene TRBV5-4 combines with J gene TRBJ2-5; D not resolved. V dropped 2 bases and J dropped 1 base, with 9 bases sitting between them. Germline CDR1 reads SGHNT; CDR2 reads YYREEE (reference sequence). This CDR3 comprises 14 residues.

This clonotype was seen a few times. This sequence joins TRBV18 and TRBJ2-5, with D uncertain. V was cut by 2 bases and J by 5 bases, with 3 bases left in between. The CDR3 loop spans 11 amino acids. Germline V gene data show CDR1 as KGHSH and CDR2 as LQKENI. DNA for the CDR3: TGTGCCAGCTCACCATTCGAGACCCAGTACTTC. Translating it yields CASSPFETQYF.

The sample holds many counts of this clonotype. This chain connects TRBV6-6 to TRBJ1-5; D call uncertain. The CDR3 totals 13 residues. The germline CDR1 and CDR2 sequences are MNHNY and SVGAGI (reference sequence). V lost 2 bases, J lost 2 bases, and 4 bases lay in between. The CDR3 DNA reads as TGTGCCAGCAGTTACGGCCGCAATCAGCCCCAGCATTTT. Residues: CASSYGRNQPQHF.

This clonotype appeared many times. V and J are TRBV5-6 and TRBJ2-7; D is undetermined. The length of the CDR3 is 11 residues. Trimming removed 5 bases from V and 4 bases from J, with 7 bases in between. CDR1 and CDR2 (germline): SGHDT, YYEEEE. CDR3 bases: TGTGCCAGCAGTTTCAGGTACGAGCAGTACTTC. Translating gives CASSFRYEQYF.

This clonotype showed up many times. V and J are TRBV20-1 and TRBJ1-6; D might be TRBD1 (5 bases). Germline lookup yields CDR1 DFQATT and CDR2 SNEGSKA (reference sequence). The CDR3 runs to 14 residues. Trimming cost V 1 base and J 3 bases, with 7 bases left between them. The CDR3, as DNA: TGCAGTGCTAGAGGGGGGGGCTATAATTCACCCCTCCACTTT. Translation: CSARGGGYNSPLHF.

The CDR3: CASSQAGGRNEQFF. CDR3 nucleotide sequence: TGCGCCAGCAGCCAGGCCGGGGGGCGGAATGAGCAGTTCTTC. The genes are TRBV4-1 and TRBJ2-1; D possibly corresponds to TRBD2 (7 bases). Germline V CDR1 and CDR2: MGHRA, YSYEKL. CDR3 length: 14 amino acids. V was pared by 3 bases and J by 7 bases, with 13 bases between.

The J gene is TRBJ2-1, the V gene TRBV7-9; 10 nucleotides agree with TRBD2. The CDR3 contains 18 residues. V dropped 1 base and J dropped 7; count of bases not matched to a gene: 13. Germline V CDR1 and CDR2: SEHNR, FQNEAQ (reference sequence). The chain's CDR3 is CASSLVGAGGPMDNEQFF. DNA for the CDR3: TGTGCCAGCAGCTTAGTAGGAGCGGGGGGGCCGATGGATAATGAGCAGTTCTTC.

This clonotype occurred many times. The V gene is TRBV19, the J gene TRBJ2-1, with 9 bases matching TRBD2. CDR3 size: 17 residues. V lost 6 bases, J lost 0 bases, and 9 bases stayed unmatched. Germline V gene sequence: CDR1 LNHDA, CDR2 SQIVND (reference sequence). CDR3 loop: CASSTASGTSSYNEQFF. The CDR3 DNA follows: TGTGCCAGTAGCACGGCTAGCGGGACGAGCTCCTACAATGAGCAGTTCTTC.

This chain joins TRBV27 and TRBJ1-1; the D is unclear. Germline CDR1 and CDR2: MNHEY and SMNVEV (reference sequence). CDR3 length: 18 amino acids. The V end was cut by 3 bases, the J end by 0 bases, with 20 bases between. CDR3 region: CASSFAPRSREVNTEAFF. The CDR3 DNA follows: TGTGCCAGCAGTTTTGCCCCCAGGAGCCGAGAAGTGAACACTGAAGCTTTCTTT.

Ten or more counts support this clonotype. The chain couples TRBV12-3 or TRBV12-4 to TRBJ2-5, with TRBD2 matching over 9 bases. Trimming cost V 2 bases and J 7 bases; bases outside gene matches: 8. This CDR3 spans 15 amino acids. In DNA, the CDR3 is TGTGCCAGCAGTTTAACGGGACTAGCCGTGAGGACCCAGTACTTC. It yields the protein CASSLTGLAVRTQYF.

The V and J genes are TRBV5-4 and TRBJ1-1, with D perhaps TRBD1 (5 bases). This CDR3 spans 15 amino acids. Trimming left V 4 bases short and J 1 base short, with 14 bases between. Germline CDR1 reads SGHNT; CDR2 reads YYREEE (reference sequence). The CDR3: CASSPPPGQNTEAFF. Here the CDR3 DNA reads TGTGCCAGCAGCCCCCCCCCCGGACAGAACACTGAAGCTTTCTTT.

The chain couples TRBV18 to TRBJ1-4, with D possibly being TRBD1 (5 bases). The germline V and J ends were trimmed by 3 bases and 0 bases, with 11 bases remaining between them. Germline V gene data show CDR1 as KGHSH and CDR2 as LQKENI. CDR3 size: 16 residues. CDR3 amino acids: CASSPRALATNEKLFF. CDR3 bases: TGTGCCAGCTCACCCAGGGCCCTTGCAACTAATGAAAAACTGTTTTTT.

CDR3 nucleotide sequence: TGCGCCAGCAGCCGCTCCCGGGACAGGGGATTTGGCTACACCTTC. Amino acid sequence: CASSRSRDRGFGYTF. The rearrangement uses TRBV4-1 and TRBJ1-2; 10 nucleotides align to TRBD1. This CDR3 contains 15 residues. Trimming cost V 4 bases and J 7 bases; bases outside gene matches: 9. Per germline, CDR1 MGHRA and CDR2 YSYEKL.

The chain uses TRBV29-1 and TRBJ1-1; TRBD1 might be the D (5 bases). In germline, CDR1 is SQVTM, CDR2 ANQGSEA. The length of the CDR3 is 14 residues. V gave up 0 bases and J gave up 0 bases, with 8 bases separating them. This CDR3 reads CSVEEKGLNTEAFF. The CDR3 region has the DNA TGCAGCGTTGAAGAGAAGGGGTTGAACACTGAAGCTTTCTTT.

This clonotype occurred many times. The chain recombines TRBV28 with TRBJ1-5; D remains unclear. The CDR3 runs 11 residues. Germline values: CDR1 MDHEN, CDR2 SYDVKM. Trimming cost V 6 bases and J 4 bases, with 4 bases left between them. In nucleotides, the CDR3 is TGTGCCAGCAGCCTTAATCAGCCCCAGCATTTT. Its protein product is CASSLNQPQHF.

This clonotype was counted a few times. V gene TRBV11-3 combines with J gene TRBJ2-3, with TRBD2 matching over 9 bases. CDR1 is SGHNT, CDR2 YENEEA, per germline. V was clipped by 6 bases and J by 6 bases; unmatched bases: 7. The length of the CDR3 is 14 residues. In DNA, the CDR3 is TGTGCCAGCAGAGCGGGGGGCCACGGGGATACGCAGTATTTT. Its translation is CASRAGGHGDTQYF.

There are a few counts of this clonotype. The chain joins TRBV5-4 to TRBJ2-1, with TRBD2 matching 14 bases. The V gene end was trimmed by 0 bases and the J gene end by 8 bases; junction bases not matched to a gene: 4. CDR3 length: 16 amino acids. Per germline, CDR1 SGHNT and CDR2 YYREEE (reference sequence). This CDR3 reads CASSLATSGRAHEQFF. Written as DNA, the CDR3 is TGTGCCAGCAGCTTGGCGACTAGCGGGAGGGCGCATGAGCAGTTCTTC.

This clonotype showed up many times. CDR3 amino acids: CASSQDSYTEAFF. Here the CDR3 DNA reads TGTGCCAGCAGCCAAGACAGCTACACTGAAGCTTTCTTT. This chain joins TRBV4-2 and TRBJ1-1; D not certain. Germline V CDR1 and CDR2: LGHNA, YNFKEQ. The CDR3 loop spans 13 amino acids. Trimming pared 0 bases from V and 3 bases from J, leaving 5 bases between.

The chain's CDR3 is CASSTQGISNQPQHF. The CDR3 nucleotides read TGTGCCAGTAGTACACAGGGGATTAGCAATCAGCCCCAGCATTTT. The V gene is TRBV19, the J gene TRBJ1-5; the match to TRBD1 covers 7 bases. Germline V gene sequence: CDR1 LNHDA, CDR2 SQIVND (reference sequence). The CDR3 has 15 amino acids. V was clipped by 4 bases and J by 0 bases; unmatched bases: 3. The full variable domain, with the rest looked up from reference TRBV19 and TRBJ1-5, is DGGITQSPKYLFRKEGQNVTLSCEQNLNHDAMYWYRQDPGQGLRLIYYSQIVNDFQKGDIAEGYSVSREKKESFPLTVTSAQKNPTAFYLCASSTQGISNQPQHFGDGTRLSIL.

This clonotype was counted many times. DNA of the CDR3: TGTGCCAGCAGCCGAGGAGCGGGAGAGACCCAGTACTTC. This encodes CASSRGAGETQYF. The chain joins TRBV11-2 to TRBJ2-5; possible D gene TRBD2, 6 bases. CDR3 size: 13 residues. CDR1 and CDR2 from the germline V gene are SGHAT and FQNNGV. V gave up 5 bases and J gave up 4 bases, with 11 bases separating them. The whole variable domain, remainder taken from reference TRBV11-2 and TRBJ2-5, is EAGVAQSPRYKIIEKRQSVAFWCNPISGHATLYWYQQILGQGPKLLIQFQNNGVVDDSQLPKDRFSAERLKGVDSTLKIQPAKLEDSAVYLCASSRGAGETQYFGPGTRLLVL.

In its sample, this clonotype was seen a few times. The rearrangement links TRBV7-9 to TRBJ2-4; no clear D gene. The germline V gene encodes CDR1 SEHNR and CDR2 FQNEAQ (reference sequence). This CDR3 has 12 amino acids. V was cut by 4 bases and J by 2 bases, with 3 bases left in between. The CDR3 coding sequence is TGTGCCAGCAGCTCCCCCAAAAACATTCAGTACTTC. This codes for CASSSPKNIQYF.

The sample holds many counts of this clonotype. The gene calls are TRBV3-1 and TRBJ2-7; D is unresolved. The germline gives CDR1 LGHDT, CDR2 YNNKEL (reference sequence). Between the trimmed V and J ends, which lost 5 bases and 4 bases, there was a span of 9 bases. CDR3 length: 12 residues. The CDR3 nucleotides are TGTGCCAGCAGCAAGATCCAGTACGAGCAGTACTTC. The encoded protein is CASSKIQYEQYF.

V is TRBV20-1 and J is TRBJ1-5, with D perhaps TRBD1 (5 bases). The CDR3 is 14 residues long. Trimming cost V 3 bases and J 1 base, with 10 bases left between them. CDR1 is DFQATT, CDR2 SNEGSKA, per germline (reference sequence). DNA of the CDR3: TGCAGTGCTAGGGTGACAGCAAGCAATCAGCCCCAGCATTTT. Residues: CSARVTASNQPQHF.